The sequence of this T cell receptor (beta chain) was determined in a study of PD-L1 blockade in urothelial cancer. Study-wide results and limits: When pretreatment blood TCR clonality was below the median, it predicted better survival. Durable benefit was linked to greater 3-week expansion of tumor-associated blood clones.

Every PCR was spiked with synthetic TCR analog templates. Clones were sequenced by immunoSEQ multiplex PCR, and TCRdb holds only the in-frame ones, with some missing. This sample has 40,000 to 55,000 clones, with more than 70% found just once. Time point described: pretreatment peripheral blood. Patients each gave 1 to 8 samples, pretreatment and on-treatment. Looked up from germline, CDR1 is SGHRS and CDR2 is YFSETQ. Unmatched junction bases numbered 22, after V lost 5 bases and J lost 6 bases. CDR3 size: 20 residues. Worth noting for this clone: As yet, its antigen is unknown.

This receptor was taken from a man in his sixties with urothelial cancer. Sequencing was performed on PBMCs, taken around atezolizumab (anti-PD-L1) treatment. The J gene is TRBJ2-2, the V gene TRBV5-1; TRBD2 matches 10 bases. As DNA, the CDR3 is TGCGCCAGCAGGCATCGACAGGGAGGGCTAGCGGGAGACGTGGCCGGGGAGCTGTTTTTT. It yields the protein CASRHRQGGLAGDVAGELFF.